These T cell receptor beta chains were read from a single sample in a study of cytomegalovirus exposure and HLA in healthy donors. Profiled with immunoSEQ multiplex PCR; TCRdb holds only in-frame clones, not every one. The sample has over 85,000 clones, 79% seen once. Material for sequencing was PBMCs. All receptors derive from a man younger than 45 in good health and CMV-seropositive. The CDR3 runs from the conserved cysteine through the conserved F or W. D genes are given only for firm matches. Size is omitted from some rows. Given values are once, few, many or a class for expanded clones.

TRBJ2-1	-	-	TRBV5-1	CASSLDPQTDEQFF	TGCGCCAGCAGCTTGGACCCCCAAACGGATGAGCAGTTCTTC
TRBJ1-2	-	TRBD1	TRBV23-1	CASSHSGGKDGYTF	TGCGCCAGCAGTCATTCAGGGGGAAAAGATGGCTACACCTTC
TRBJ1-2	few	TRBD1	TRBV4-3	CASSPTGGDYGYTF	TGCGCCAGCAGCCCGACAGGGGGTGACTATGGCTACACCTTC
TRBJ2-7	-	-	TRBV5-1	CASSLAPGHTYEQYF	TGCGCCAGCAGCTTGGCTCCGGGACATACCTACGAGCAGTACTTC
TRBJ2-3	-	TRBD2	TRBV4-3	CASSHPDRGTSGGRADTQYF	TGCGCCAGCAGCCATCCCGACAGGGGAACTAGCGGGGGGAGGGCAGATACGCAGTATTTT
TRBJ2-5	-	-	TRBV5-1	CASSSLPGLPETQYF	TGCGCCAGCAGCTCACTCCCGGGACTCCCGGAGACCCAGTACTTC
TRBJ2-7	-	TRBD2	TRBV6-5	CASSYGRGGHEQYF	TGTGCCAGCAGTTACGGGCGGGGGGGCCACGAGCAGTACTTC
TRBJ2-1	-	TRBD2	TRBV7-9	CASNAGLASNEQFF	TGTGCCAGCAACGCGGGACTAGCGAGCAATGAGCAGTTCTTC
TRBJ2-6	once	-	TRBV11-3	CASSLWAGANVLTF	TGTGCCAGCAGCTTGTGGGCGGGGGCCAACGTCCTGACTTTC
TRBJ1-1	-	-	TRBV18	CASSPRVGGRNTEAFF	TGTGCCAGCTCACCTCGGGTGGGTGGTAGGAACACTGAAGCTTTCTTT
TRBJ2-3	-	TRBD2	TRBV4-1	CASSQVGGGDAADTQYF	TGCGCCAGCAGCCAAGTAGGCGGGGGGGATGCAGCAGATACGCAGTATTTT
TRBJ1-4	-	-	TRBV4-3	CASSQERWHTGRNEKLFF	TGCGCCAGCAGCCAAGAAAGGTGGCACACAGGACGGAATGAAAAACTGTTTTTT
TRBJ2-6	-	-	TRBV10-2	CASSESWGVGANVLTF	TGCGCCAGCAGTGAGTCATGGGGGGTTGGGGCCAACGTCCTGACTTTC
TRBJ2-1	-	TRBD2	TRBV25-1	CASSETSGGVSNEQFF	TGTGCCAGCAGTGAGACTAGCGGGGGGGTCTCGAATGAGCAGTTCTTC
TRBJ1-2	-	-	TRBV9	CASSVPGYTF	TGTGCCAGCAGCGTTCCAGGCTACACCTTC
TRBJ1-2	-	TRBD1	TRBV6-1	CASSESFFAKYGTDNNYGYTF	TGTGCCAGCAGTGAATCGTTTTTCGCCAAATACGGGACAGACAATAACTATGGCTACACCTTC
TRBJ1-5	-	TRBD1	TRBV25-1	CASRDSYSNQPQHF	TGTGCCAGCCGGGACAGTTATAGCAATCAGCCCCAGCATTTT
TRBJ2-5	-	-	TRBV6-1	CASSELGGQETQYF	TGTGCCAGCAGTGAACTAGGCGGGCAAGAGACCCAGTACTTC
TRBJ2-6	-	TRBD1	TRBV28	CASSSRLRDRGSGANVLTF	TGTGCCAGCAGTTCCAGACTCCGGGACAGGGGTTCTGGGGCCAACGTCCTGACTTTC
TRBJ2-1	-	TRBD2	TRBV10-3	CAISESDKGGDEQFF	TGTGCCATCAGTGAGTCAGACAAGGGAGGGGATGAGCAGTTCTTC
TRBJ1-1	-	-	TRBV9	CASSPHRAPNTEAFF	TGTGCCAGCAGCCCACACAGGGCGCCGAACACTGAAGCTTTCTTT
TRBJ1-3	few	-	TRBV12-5	CASGVDSPSGNTIYF	TGTGCTAGTGGTGTGGACAGCCCCTCTGGAAACACCATATATTTT